This T cell receptor beta chain was found in a study of vaccination and CD4 T cells after COVID-19. Treatment of the sample: approximately 9-day PBMC culture with coronavirus spike peptide pools or control peptides (ViraFEST assay). Before the COVID-19 pandemic (2011-2018), CD4+ T cells were obtained from the unexposed donor. Sequencing of DNA taken from cultured CD4+ T cells relied on the Oncomine TCR Beta short-read assay. MiXCR, run by TCRdb on the PCR reads, gives a single entry per CDR3 protein. The sample includes about 2,800 distinct CDR3 sequences, roughly two fifths of them seen just once. Points on this clonotype: The antigen is undetermined. Compared with germline, one end of the junction differs, possibly owing to a read error.

The CDR3 consists of 13 residues. Germline CDR1 reads DFQATT; CDR2 reads SNEGSKA (reference sequence). The receptor comes from a human donor in good health. The specimen was CD4+ T cells from blood, cultured in vitro. The chain joins TRBV20-1 to TRBJ2-5, with a possible D match to TRBD2 (6 bases). CDR3 sequence reads: CNARPGSTETQYF. DNA of the CDR3: TGCAATGCTAGGCCCGGGAGTACAGAGACCCAGTACTTC.